The 29 T cell receptor beta chains below were found in one sample sequenced in a study of T cell responses to AZD1222 COVID-19 vaccine. Sequencing used immunoSEQ multiplex PCR; TCRdb keeps in-frame clones, though not all of them. The data hold about 150,000 clones, with about nine tenths observed a single time. The material was peripheral blood, obtained on day 0 of AZD1222 vaccination. These receptors came from an adult in good health.

The chain links TRBV4-2 to TRBJ1-3; D possibly corresponds to TRBD1 (5 bases). Germline lookup yields CDR1 LGHNA and CDR2 YNFKEQ. CDR3 length: 14 residues. Trimming left V 3 bases short and J 0 bases short, with 6 bases between. The CDR3 DNA reads as TGTGCCAGCAGCCAGACAGACTCTGGAAACACCATATATTTT. Residues: CASSQTDSGNTIYF.

The rearrangement links TRBV4-3 to TRBJ1-1; 7 nucleotides agree with TRBD1. The germline V gene has CDR1 LGHNA and CDR2 YSLEER. V lost 3 bases and J lost 4; bases outside the gene matches: 5. The CDR3 length is 14 residues. CDR3 loop: CASSQNTGVTEAFF. The CDR3 bases are TGCGCCAGCAGCCAGAATACAGGGGTCACTGAAGCTTTCTTT.

The rearrangement uses TRBV5-5 and TRBJ2-1, with 14 bases that match TRBD2. Germline CDR1 reads SGHKS; CDR2 reads YYEKEE (reference sequence). CDR3 length equals 17 residues. J was trimmed by 3 bases and V by 4 bases; bases with no gene match: 6. CDR3 protein: CASSQRTSGGFYNEQFF. DNA of the CDR3: TGTGCCAGCAGCCAGAGGACTAGCGGGGGGTTCTACAATGAGCAGTTCTTC.

The chain recombines TRBV7-9 with TRBJ1-1, with no clear D. The CDR3 loop spans 12 amino acids. Germline V gene sequence: CDR1 SEHNR, CDR2 FQNEAQ (reference sequence). Trimming cost V 8 bases and J 0 bases, with 7 bases left between them. CDR3 sequence (DNA): TGTGCCAGCGAGAAAATGAACACTGAAGCTTTCTTT. Encoded protein: CASEKMNTEAFF. Based on the CDR3 plus reference TRBV7-9 and TRBJ1-1, the full variable domain is DTGVSQNPRHKITKRGQNVTFRCDPISEHNRLYWYRQTLGQGPEFLTYFQNEAQLEKSRLLSDRFSAERPKGSFSTLEIQRTEQGDSAMYLCASEKMNTEAFFGQGTRLTVV.

This clone has a single count. This chain joins TRBV5-4 and TRBJ2-3; a possible D gene is TRBD2 (5 bases). This CDR3 region has 13 residues. Per germline, CDR1 SGHNT and CDR2 YYREEE (reference sequence). V lost 6 bases and J 11 bases, leaving 19 bases between the germline ends. The CDR3 is CASNPEVGREQYF. CDR3 sequence (DNA): TGTGCCAGCAACCCGGAGGTGGGTCGGGAGCAGTATTTT.

The V gene is TRBV12-5, the J gene TRBJ2-1; no reliable D call. This CDR3 comprises 14 residues. Between the trimmed V and J ends, which lost 5 bases and 0 bases, there was a span of 8 bases. Germline V gives CDR1 LGHNT, CDR2 FRNRAP. The CDR3 spells CASGPLSSYNEQFF. CDR3 sequence (DNA): TGTGCTAGTGGTCCCCTGAGCTCCTACAATGAGCAGTTCTTC.

The V call is TRBV5-4, the J call TRBJ1-1; D unresolved. Germline loops: CDR1 SGHNT, CDR2 YYREEE (reference sequence). CDR3 length: 16 amino acids. The V and J ends lost 1 base and 2 bases respectively, with 15 bases between them. This CDR3 reads CASSLRGRSKNTEAFF. CDR3 coding DNA: TGTGCCAGCAGCTTGAGAGGGAGATCCAAAAACACTGAAGCTTTCTTT.

J is TRBJ2-7 and V is TRBV6-2 or TRBV6-3, with 7 positions matching TRBD2. Germline V gene sequence: CDR1 MNHEY, CDR2 SVGEGT. The CDR3 totals 13 residues. V trimming: 5 bases; J trimming: 5 bases; junction bases outside the gene matches: 6. This CDR3 is CASSRGGDDEQYF. The CDR3 nucleotides are TGTGCCAGCAGTCGCGGGGGAGATGACGAGCAGTACTTC.

CDR3 in DNA: TGTGCCAGCTCACGACAGACTAGCGGGGGGAATGAGCAGTTCTTC. As protein: CASSRQTSGGNEQFF. The V call is TRBV18, the J call TRBJ2-1, with 13 nucleotides matching TRBD2. Per the germline V gene, CDR1 is KGHSH and CDR2 is LQKENI. The trim removed 4 bases at V and 7 bases at J, leaving 4 bases unmatched. The CDR3 extends over 15 amino acids.

V usage is TRBV28 and J usage is TRBJ1-1; possibly TRBD1 for D (6 bases). The CDR3 sequence is 14 residues long. Trimming removed 8 bases at V and 1 base at J, with 14 bases between. CDR1 is MDHEN and CDR2 is SYDVKM in the germline V gene. The CDR3 coding sequence is TGTGCCAGCTTTCTACAGGGTTCGAACACTGAAGCTTTCTTT. As protein: CASFLQGSNTEAFF.

This clone occurred once. The chain uses TRBV9 and TRBJ2-5; TRBD2 agrees at 12 bases. The CDR3 sequence is 15 residues long. The V and J ends lost 4 bases and 5 bases, in that order; junction bases with no gene match: 6. CDR1 is SGDLS and CDR2 is YYNGEE in the germline V gene. The CDR3 reads CASSLGLAGVETQYF. The CDR3 nucleotides read TGTGCCAGCAGCCTGGGACTAGCGGGCGTGGAGACCCAGTACTTC.

Notes on this clone: This sample also contains other DNA sequences that code for the same CDR3. The chain combines TRBV7-6 with TRBJ1-1; 8 bases map to TRBD1. CDR3 length: 15 amino acids. In germline, CDR1 is SGHVS, CDR2 FNYEAQ. The junction had 2 bases not matched to a gene; V was cut back by 1 base and J by 1 base. CDR3 in DNA: TGTGCCAGCAGCTTAGGCCAGGGGGCGAACACTGAAGCTTTCTTT. It specifies CASSLGQGANTEAFF.

CDR3 DNA sequence: TGTGCCAGCAGCGTAGCTAGGGGGGGCGTAGAGACCCAGTACTTC. Translation gives CASSVARGGVETQYF. The V call is TRBV9, the J call TRBJ2-5; weak D call: TRBD2 (7 bases). From germline, CDR1 is SGDLS and CDR2 YYNGEE. CDR3 length: 15 amino acids. V was shortened by 0 bases and J by 4 bases, with 13 bases between the two germline ends.

The CDR3, as DNA: TGTGCCAGTAGTTCCCGGGGTGCTGCGGGGGGTGTGGAGACCCAGTACTTC. Amino acids: CASSSRGAAGGVETQYF. The chain combines TRBV19 with TRBJ2-5; 8 positions agree with TRBD2. Germline V CDR1 and CDR2: LNHDA, SQIVND (reference sequence). This CDR3 is built from 17 residues. The junction had 16 bases not matched to a gene; V was cut back by 5 bases and J by 5 bases.

Of note for this clone: This same CDR3 is encoded by further DNA sequences in the sample. The chain couples TRBV9 to TRBJ1-2; no reliable D call. The CDR3 totals 14 residues. V lost 2 bases and J lost 1, with 9 bases in between. Per the germline V gene, CDR1 is SGDLS and CDR2 is YYNGEE. The CDR3 sequence: CASSVDGDNYGYTF. The DNA for the CDR3 is TGTGCCAGCAGCGTGGACGGAGATAACTATGGCTACACCTTC.

J is TRBJ1-1 and V is TRBV5-4, with 7 bases lining up with TRBD1. The germline CDR1 and CDR2 sequences are SGHNT and YYREEE (reference sequence). There are 17 residues in the CDR3. J gave up 1 base and V 4 bases, and 13 bases lay outside the gene matches. For the CDR3, the DNA is TGTGCCAGCAGCCAGGGGGGGGCCCGGGGCAAGAACACTGAAGCTTTCTTT. Its protein is CASSQGGARGKNTEAFF.

This chain uses TRBV7-8 with TRBJ2-3; D tentatively fits TRBD1 or TRBD2 (6 bases each). V was cut by 5 bases and J by 1 base, with 13 bases left in between. The germline V gene encodes CDR1 SGHVS and CDR2 FQNEAQ. The CDR3 runs to 15 residues. The CDR3 DNA is TGTGCCAGCAGCCCTCAACGGGGGCGCACAGATACGCAGTATTTT. This gives the protein CASSPQRGRTDTQYF.

Of note for this clone: Compared with germline, one end of the junction differs, possibly owing to a read error. The rearrangement uses TRBV11-1 and TRBJ2-5; D unresolved. Germline loops: CDR1 SGHAT, CDR2 FQDESV (reference sequence). This CDR3 has 13 amino acids. The CDR3 spells CASRLGNQETQYF. CDR3 in DNA: TGTGCCAGCCGCTTGGGGAATCAAGAGACCCAGTACTTC.

This sequence joins TRBV6-5 and TRBJ2-7, with D uncertain. This CDR3 contains 10 residues. Germline CDR1 reads MNHEY; CDR2 reads SVGAGI. The V gene lost 7 bases and the J gene lost 4 bases, with 5 bases spanning the gap. The CDR3 loop is CASIHYEQYF. The CDR3, as DNA: TGTGCCAGCATCCATTACGAGCAGTACTTC.

The chain carries TRBV19 and TRBJ1-5, with 9 bases aligning to TRBD1. This CDR3 has 12 residues. Trimming removed 9 bases from V and 7 bases from J; junction bases left unmatched: 4. Germline-derived CDR1 and CDR2 are LNHDA and SQIVND (reference sequence). CDR3 in amino acids: CASRDRVQPQHF. In nucleotides, the CDR3 is TGTGCCAGCCGGGACAGGGTGCAGCCCCAGCATTTT.

This clone appeared once. V is TRBV14 and J is TRBJ1-6, with TRBD1 matching over 7 bases. J gave up 1 base and V 0 bases, and 3 bases lay outside the gene matches. In germline, CDR1 is SGHDN, CDR2 FVKESK. CDR3 length equals 17 residues. In nucleotides, the CDR3 is TGTGCCAGCAGCCAAGAACAGGGGTTTTCCTATAATTCACCCCTCCACTTT. Amino acid sequence: CASSQEQGFSYNSPLHF.

This chain's CDR3 is CASSQDTDTQYF. CDR3 nucleotide sequence: TGTGCCAGCAGCCAAGACACAGATACGCAGTATTTT. This chain connects TRBV4-2 to TRBJ2-3; the D is unclear. V lost 0 bases to trimming and J lost 2 bases, with 0 bases between them. This CDR3 has 12 amino acids. Germline V gene data show CDR1 as LGHNA and CDR2 as YNFKEQ.

The rearrangement links TRBV19 to TRBJ1-5; 12 positions match TRBD1. Germline values: CDR1 LNHDA, CDR2 SQIVND (reference sequence). CDR3 length: 14 residues. V shed 5 bases, J shed 6 bases, and the junction held 2 bases outside the gene matches. This CDR3 is CASSGTGGFQPQHF. The CDR3 DNA reads as TGTGCCAGTAGTGGGACAGGGGGCTTTCAGCCCCAGCATTTT.

The chain has TRBV7-2 and TRBJ2-3; 9 nucleotides agree with TRBD2. CDR1 is SGHTA and CDR2 is FQGNSA in the germline V gene. Germline trimming cut 1 base from V and 5 bases from J; bases unmatched to any gene: 4. The CDR3 sequence is 15 residues long. The CDR3 region is CASSLGQRGVDTQYF. The DNA for the CDR3 is TGTGCCAGCAGCTTAGGCCAGCGGGGGGTAGATACGCAGTATTTT.

This chain uses TRBV12-3 or TRBV12-4 with TRBJ2-1; no firm D call. This CDR3 has 12 residues. Between the trimmed V and J ends, which lost 7 bases and 3 bases, there was a span of 7 bases. The CDR3 spells CASTPLYNEQFF. For the CDR3, the DNA is TGTGCCAGCACCCCTCTCTACAATGAGCAGTTCTTC.

The chain employs TRBV11-1 and TRBJ1-6, with D tentatively TRBD1 (6 bases). The CDR3 runs 15 residues. The ends were cut back, 2 bases at V and 7 bases at J, with 12 bases in the middle. From germline, CDR1 is SGHAT and CDR2 FQDESV (reference sequence). The CDR3 loop reads CASSLNRVGNSPLHF. CDR3 nucleotide sequence: TGTGCCAGCAGCTTAAACAGGGTGGGAAATTCACCCCTCCACTTT.

The chain is built from TRBV19 and TRBJ1-2; TRBD1 matches 7 bases. Germline CDR1 is LNHDA and CDR2 is SQIVND (reference sequence). V shed 5 bases and J 6 bases; nucleotides not matched to a gene: 9. The CDR3 has 14 residues. The CDR3 here is CASSRRGREDGYTF. Written as DNA, the CDR3 is TGTGCCAGTAGTCGGAGGGGGCGCGAGGATGGCTACACCTTC.

V usage is TRBV5-1 and J usage is TRBJ1-4, with D tentatively TRBD1 (6 bases). V was clipped by 0 bases and J by 7 bases, with 13 bases between them. Germline-derived CDR1 and CDR2 are SGHRS and YFSETQ. This CDR3 has 15 amino acids. The CDR3 loop reads CASSLAAGGFEKLFF. CDR3 in DNA: TGCGCCAGCAGCTTGGCCGCTGGGGGCTTTGAAAAACTGTTTTTT.

The chain carries TRBV6-5 and TRBJ1-2; 10 bases align to TRBD1. The CDR3 loop spans 15 amino acids. Trimming removed 4 bases from V and 4 bases from J; junction bases left unmatched: 6. Germline V gene data show CDR1 as MNHEY and CDR2 as SVGAGI. Here the CDR3 DNA reads TGTGCCAGCAGTTCCCGGGACAGGGGTGCCTATGGCTACACCTTC. This codes for CASSSRDRGAYGYTF.